This T cell receptor beta chain was profiled in a study of blood T cell repertoires in COVID-19. Study-level information: Italy, Spain and the United States were the sources of the convalescent and acute COVID-19 samples. PBMCs, B-cell-depleted T cells, or T cells were the source of the cDNA or gDNA that made up the material.

This clone was counted a single time. Per the original methods: For nucleated cells, counts were estimated from reference gene primer amplification. The table came from immunoSEQ multiplex PCR; TCRdb's copy has only in-frame clones and leaves some out. V, J and clone size reflect that table, while D and trimming were determined from the DNA. Altogether approximately 120,000 clones are present, about 77% being singletons, with the ten largest covering 20%. From germline, CDR1 is SGHVS and CDR2 FQNEAQ. With V trimmed by 4 bases and J by 4 bases, 10 bases remained unmatched. The CDR3 spans 16 residues. Sequenced: peripheral blood. V and J are TRBV7-8 and TRBJ1-1; 9 bases match TRBD1. This TCR was sampled from a man older than 75 with acute or convalescent COVID-19. The CDR3 sequence is CASSSEQGALGTEAFF. CDR3 bases: TGTGCCAGCAGCTCGGAACAGGGGGCGTTGGGCACTGAAGCTTTCTTT.